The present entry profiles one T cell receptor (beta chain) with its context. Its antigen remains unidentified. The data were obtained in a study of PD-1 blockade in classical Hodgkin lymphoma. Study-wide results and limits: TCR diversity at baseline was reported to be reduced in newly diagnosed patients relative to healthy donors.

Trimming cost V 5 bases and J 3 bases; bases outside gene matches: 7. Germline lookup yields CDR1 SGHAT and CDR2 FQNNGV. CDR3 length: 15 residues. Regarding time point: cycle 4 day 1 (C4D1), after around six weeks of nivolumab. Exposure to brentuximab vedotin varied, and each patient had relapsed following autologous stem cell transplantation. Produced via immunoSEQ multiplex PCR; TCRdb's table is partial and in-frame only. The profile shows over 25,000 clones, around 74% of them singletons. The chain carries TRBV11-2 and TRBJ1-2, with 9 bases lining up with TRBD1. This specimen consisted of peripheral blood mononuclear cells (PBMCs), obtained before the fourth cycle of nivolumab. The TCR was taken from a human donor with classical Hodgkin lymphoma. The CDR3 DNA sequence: TGTGCCAGCAGCACCCGGGACAGGGCAGACTATGGCTACACCTTC. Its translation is CASSTRDRADYGYTF.